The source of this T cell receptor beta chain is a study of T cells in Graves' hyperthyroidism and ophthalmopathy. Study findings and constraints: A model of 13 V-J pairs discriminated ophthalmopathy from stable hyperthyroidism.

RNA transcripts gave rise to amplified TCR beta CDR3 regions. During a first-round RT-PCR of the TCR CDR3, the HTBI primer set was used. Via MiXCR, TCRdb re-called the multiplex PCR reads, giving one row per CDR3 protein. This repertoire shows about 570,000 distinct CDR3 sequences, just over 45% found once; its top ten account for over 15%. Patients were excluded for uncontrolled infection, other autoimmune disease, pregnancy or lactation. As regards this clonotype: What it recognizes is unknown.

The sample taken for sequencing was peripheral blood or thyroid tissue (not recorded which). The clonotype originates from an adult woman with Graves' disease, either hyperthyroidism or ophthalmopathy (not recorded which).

The CDR3 sequence is CASSPSGGRGETQYF. The CDR3 coding sequence is TGTGCCAGCAGTCCCTCGGGGGGACGGGGGGAGACCCAGTACTTC. The V gene is TRBV7-9, the J gene TRBJ2-5, with 7 bases that match TRBD2. Looked up from germline, CDR1 is SEHNR and CDR2 is FQNEAQ (reference sequence). The length of the CDR3 is 15 residues. With V trimmed by 6 bases and J by 5 bases, 12 bases remained unmatched.